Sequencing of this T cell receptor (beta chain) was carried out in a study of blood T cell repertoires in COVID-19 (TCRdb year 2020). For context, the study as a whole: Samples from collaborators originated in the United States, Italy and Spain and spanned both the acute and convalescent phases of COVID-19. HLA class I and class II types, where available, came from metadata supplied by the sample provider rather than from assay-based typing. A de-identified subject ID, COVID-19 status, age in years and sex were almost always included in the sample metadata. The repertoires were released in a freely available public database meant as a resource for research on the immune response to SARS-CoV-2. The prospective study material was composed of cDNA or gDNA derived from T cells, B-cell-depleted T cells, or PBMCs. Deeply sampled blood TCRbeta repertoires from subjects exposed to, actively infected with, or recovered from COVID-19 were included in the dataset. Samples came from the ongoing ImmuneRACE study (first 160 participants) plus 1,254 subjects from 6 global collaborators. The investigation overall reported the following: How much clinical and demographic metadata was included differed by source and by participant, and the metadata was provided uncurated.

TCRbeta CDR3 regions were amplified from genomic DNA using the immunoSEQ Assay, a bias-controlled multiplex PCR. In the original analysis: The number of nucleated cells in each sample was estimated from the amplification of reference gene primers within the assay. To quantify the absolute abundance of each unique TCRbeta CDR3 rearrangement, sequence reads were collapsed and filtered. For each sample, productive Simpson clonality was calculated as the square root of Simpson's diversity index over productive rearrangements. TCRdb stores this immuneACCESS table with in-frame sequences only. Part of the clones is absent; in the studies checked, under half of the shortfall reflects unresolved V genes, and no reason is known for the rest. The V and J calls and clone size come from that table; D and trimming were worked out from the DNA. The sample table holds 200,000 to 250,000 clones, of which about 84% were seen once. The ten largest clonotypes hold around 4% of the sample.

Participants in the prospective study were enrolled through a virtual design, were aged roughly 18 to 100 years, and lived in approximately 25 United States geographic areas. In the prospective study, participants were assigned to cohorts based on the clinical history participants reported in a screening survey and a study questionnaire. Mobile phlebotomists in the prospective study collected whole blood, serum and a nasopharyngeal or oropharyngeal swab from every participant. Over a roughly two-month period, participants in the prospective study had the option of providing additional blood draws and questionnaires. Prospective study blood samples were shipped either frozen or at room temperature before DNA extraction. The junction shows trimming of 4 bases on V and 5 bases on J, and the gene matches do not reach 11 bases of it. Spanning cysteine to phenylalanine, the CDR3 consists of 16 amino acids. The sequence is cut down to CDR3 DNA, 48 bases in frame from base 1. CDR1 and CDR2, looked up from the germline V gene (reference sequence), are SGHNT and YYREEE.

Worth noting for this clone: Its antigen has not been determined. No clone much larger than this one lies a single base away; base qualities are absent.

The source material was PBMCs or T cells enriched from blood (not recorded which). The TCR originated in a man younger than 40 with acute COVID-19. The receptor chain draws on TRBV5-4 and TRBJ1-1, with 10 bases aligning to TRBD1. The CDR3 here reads CASSIDRGRTGTEAFF. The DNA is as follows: TGTGCCAGCAGCATAGACAGGGGGCGTACAGGAACTGAAGCTTTCTTT. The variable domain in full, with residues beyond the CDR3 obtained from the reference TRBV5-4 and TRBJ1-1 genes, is ETGVTQSPTHLIKTRGQQVTLRCSSQSGHNTVSWYQQALGQGPQFIFQYYREEENGRGNFPPRFSGLQFPNYSSELNVNALELDDSALYLCASSIDRGRTGTEAFFGQGTRLTVV.